These 30 T cell receptor beta chains share one sample of origin, sequenced in a study of T cell repertoires in cytomegalovirus infection. TCRdb independently ran MiXCR on the reads; one entry per CDR3 protein. The sample includes fewer than 200,000 distinct CDR3 sequences, roughly 9.8% seen only once; the top ten take approximately 4.2%. Sequenced input: PBMCs. Every receptor here comes from a human donor in good health (CMV status not recorded). Some clones in this sample may be carry-over from other donors' samples.

This clonotype was recorded many times. This chain uses TRBV7-2 with TRBJ1-1, with D uncertain. V lost 1 base, J lost 8 bases, and 11 bases lay in between. The CDR3 has 13 residues. Germline V CDR1 and CDR2: SGHTA, FQGNSA. The CDR3 DNA is TGTGCCAGCAGCTTAGAAAGAGCCCAAGAAGCTTTCTTT. Protein product: CASSLERAQEAFF.

The V call is TRBV2, the J call TRBJ2-3; 12 bases line up with TRBD2. The CDR3 runs 16 residues. Germline values: CDR1 SNHLY, CDR2 FYNNEI. V was clipped by 7 bases and J by 0 bases; unmatched bases: 5. The CDR3 spells CASTTSGGYSTDTQYF. CDR3 DNA sequence: TGTGCCAGCACAACTAGCGGGGGGTATAGCACAGATACGCAGTATTTT.

This clonotype was detected many times. V and J are TRBV11-2 and TRBJ2-5, with D possibly TRBD1 on 5 matching bases. The V and J ends lost 3 bases and 1 base respectively, with 9 bases between them. The CDR3 covers 14 residues. Per germline, CDR1 SGHAT and CDR2 FQNNGV. The CDR3 sequence is CASSFWGSQETQYF. CDR3 nucleotides: TGTGCCAGCAGCTTTTGGGGCAGCCAAGAGACCCAGTACTTC.

This clonotype was seen at least ten times. The chain links TRBV7-2 to TRBJ2-7, with D perhaps matching TRBD1 or TRBD2 (5 bases each). The CDR3 loop spans 14 amino acids. Germline-derived CDR1 and CDR2 are SGHTA and FQGNSA. Between the trimmed V and J ends, which lost 5 bases and 7 bases, there was a span of 18 bases. In DNA form, the CDR3 reads TGTGCCAGCAGCCCGGACGGGGCGGTGGGGGAGCAGTACTTC. This translates into CASSPDGAVGEQYF.

The rearrangement uses TRBV19 and TRBJ1-2; TRBD1 aligns across 7 bases. Per the germline V gene, CDR1 is LNHDA and CDR2 is SQIVND (reference sequence). The CDR3 consists of 14 residues. V lost 5 bases, J lost 8 bases, and 11 bases stayed unmatched. The CDR3 sequence: CASSLPGTVSGYTF. The CDR3 bases are TGTGCCAGTAGTTTGCCAGGGACAGTGAGCGGCTACACCTTC.

This clonotype came up a few times. The CDR3 nucleotides read TGCAGCGTTGATCAGACAGGGAACAATGAGCAGTTCTTC. Encoded protein: CSVDQTGNNEQFF. The chain carries TRBV29-1 and TRBJ2-1; 7 nucleotides match TRBD1. Germline V gives CDR1 SQVTM, CDR2 ANQGSEA. The CDR3 contains 13 residues. Unmatched junction bases numbered 4, after V lost 3 bases and J lost 5 bases.

This clonotype was seen ten or more times. The chain combines TRBV7-2 with TRBJ1-2; tentative D call: TRBD1 (5 bases). The germline V gene has CDR1 SGHTA and CDR2 FQGNSA. With 3 bases removed from V and 1 base from J, the gap between germline ends came to 15 bases. CDR3 length: 16 amino acids. The CDR3 loop is CASSFRSQGRNYGYTF. DNA of the CDR3: TGTGCCAGCAGCTTTCGAAGTCAGGGCCGTAACTATGGCTACACCTTC.

J is TRBJ2-2 and V is TRBV27; D gene unclear. V was cut by 1 base and J by 8 bases, with 5 bases left in between. Germline CDR1 and CDR2: MNHEY and SMNVEV (reference sequence). The CDR3 spans 12 residues. CDR3 loop: CASSLFKGELFF. CDR3 sequence (DNA): TGTGCCAGCAGTTTATTCAAAGGGGAGCTGTTTTTT.

This clonotype was counted ten times or more. J is TRBJ2-6 and V is TRBV28; either TRBD1 or TRBD2 may fit D (5 bases each). CDR3 size: 15 residues. Trimming shortened V by 5 bases and J by 0 bases, and 8 bases separated the two germline ends. Germline CDR1 MDHEN, CDR2 SYDVKM. The CDR3, as DNA: TGTGCCAGCAGTGGGGGATCCTCTGGGGCCAACGTCCTGACTTTC. It translates to CASSGGSSGANVLTF.

The chain has TRBV28 and TRBJ2-1; 10 nucleotides line up with TRBD2. This CDR3 comprises 14 residues. J lost 9 bases, V lost 4 bases, and 6 bases had no gene match. Germline CDR1 and CDR2: MDHEN and SYDVKM. This CDR3 reads CASSSYSGGPEQFF. The CDR3 bases are TGTGCCAGCAGTTCATATAGCGGGGGGCCTGAGCAGTTCTTC.

This clonotype was detected ten times or more. V gene TRBV28 combines with J gene TRBJ1-1; D unclear. The length of the CDR3 is 12 residues. Germline V CDR1 and CDR2: MDHEN, SYDVKM. Trimming took off 6 bases at V and 7 bases at J, with 12 bases between the two ends. For the CDR3, the DNA is TGTGCCAGCAGCCGCGGCAAATTTGAAGCTTTCTTT. Translating it yields CASSRGKFEAFF.

The rearrangement uses TRBV6-6 and TRBJ1-1; D is perhaps TRBD1 (6 bases). The CDR3 contains 16 residues. The V gene lost 0 bases and the J gene lost 10 bases, with 21 bases spanning the gap. CDR1 and CDR2 (germline): MNHNY, SVGAGI (reference sequence). CDR3 in amino acids: CASSYSNGGRIGRAFF. The CDR3 DNA sequence: TGTGCCAGCAGTTACTCGAACGGGGGGCGAATAGGCCGAGCTTTCTTT.

This clonotype was observed many times. This rearrangement joins TRBV7-2 to TRBJ1-2, with D possibly TRBD1 on 6 matching bases. This CDR3 spans 14 amino acids. V dropped 7 bases and J dropped 2 bases, with 14 bases sitting between them. CDR1 and CDR2 from the germline V gene are SGHTA and FQGNSA. This chain's CDR3 is CASIPGQPNYGYTF. Here the CDR3 DNA reads TGTGCCAGCATCCCCGGACAGCCAAACTATGGCTACACCTTC.

The chain combines TRBV7-2 with TRBJ1-2; TRBD1 might be the D (5 bases). Per the germline V gene, CDR1 is SGHTA and CDR2 is FQGNSA. This CDR3 has 15 amino acids. The V end was cut by 5 bases, the J end by 0 bases, with 13 bases between. CDR3 residues: CASSRDSDTNYGYTF. The CDR3 bases are TGTGCCAGCAGCAGAGACAGCGACACTAACTATGGCTACACCTTC.

V usage is TRBV10-3 and J usage is TRBJ2-7, with TRBD2 identical over 9 bases. CDR3 length: 14 residues. Germline V lookup: CDR1 ENHRY, CDR2 SYGVKD. With V trimmed by 4 bases and J by 6 bases, 7 bases remained unmatched. The CDR3: CAISGWTSESEQYF. The CDR3, as DNA: TGTGCCATCAGTGGCTGGACTAGCGAATCCGAGCAGTACTTC.

This clonotype showed up many times. The gene calls are TRBV7-2 and TRBJ2-3; D may be TRBD2 (5 bases). Germline V gene sequence: CDR1 SGHTA, CDR2 FQGNSA. The CDR3 is made up of 14 amino acids. Trimming stripped 5 bases from V and 2 bases from J, with 11 bases between. This chain's CDR3 is CASSHGLFTDTQYF. Here the CDR3 DNA reads TGTGCCAGCAGCCATGGACTCTTCACAGATACGCAGTATTTT.

In its sample, this clonotype was seen many times. The J gene is TRBJ1-1, the V gene TRBV19; the match to TRBD1 covers 7 bases. The CDR3 has 14 amino acids. The V gene end was trimmed by 7 bases and the J gene end by 3 bases; junction bases not matched to a gene: 8. Looked up from germline, CDR1 is LNHDA and CDR2 is SQIVND (reference sequence). In nucleotides, the CDR3 is TGTGCCAGTACCCGATCGACAGGGTACACTGAAGCTTTCTTT. Its translation is CASTRSTGYTEAFF.

This clonotype was seen many times. The J gene is TRBJ1-4, the V gene TRBV10-3; D may be TRBD1 (5 bases). V shed 9 bases and J shed 6 bases, with 14 bases lying between them. Germline V gene lookup returns CDR1 ENHRY and CDR2 SYGVKD. The CDR3 sequence is 13 residues long. The DNA for the CDR3 is TGTGCCATTTCTATGGGGCTTGATGAAAAACTGTTTTTT. Translation: CAISMGLDEKLFF.

This clonotype was observed many times. This sequence joins TRBV7-9 and TRBJ2-4, with 9 bases identical to TRBD2. The germline V gene encodes CDR1 SEHNR and CDR2 FQNEAQ (reference sequence). After removal of 5 bases from V and 7 bases from J, the junction contained 6 bases not matched to a gene. The CDR3 consists of 14 residues. In DNA, the CDR3 is TGTGCCAGCAGCCGCGGGGGGGGGACGAACATTCAGTACTTC. It translates to CASSRGGGTNIQYF.

V gene TRBV9 combines with J gene TRBJ2-1, with 11 bases lining up with TRBD2. CDR1 and CDR2 from the germline V gene are SGDLS and YYNGEE. CDR3 length: 16 residues. After removal of 4 bases from V and 2 bases from J, the junction contained 5 bases not matched to a gene. CDR3 sequence: CASSPSTSGTYNEQFF. The CDR3 coding sequence is TGTGCCAGCAGCCCATCGACTAGCGGGACCTACAATGAGCAGTTCTTC.

This clonotype has ten or more counts. V usage is TRBV7-2 and J usage is TRBJ1-5, with a weak D call TRBD1 (5 bases). The CDR3 runs 18 residues. V was cut by 2 bases and J by 1 base, with 18 bases left in between. Germline CDR1 is SGHTA and CDR2 is FQGNSA. The CDR3 protein is CASSLTSDWGKSNQPQHF. The CDR3 bases are TGTGCCAGCAGCTTAACCTCCGATTGGGGGAAGAGCAATCAGCCCCAGCATTTT.

This clonotype was seen many times. The chain uses TRBV7-2 and TRBJ2-7; 8 bases agree with TRBD2. V dropped 1 base and J dropped 2; count of bases not matched to a gene: 7. The CDR3 is 16 amino acids. Germline values: CDR1 SGHTA, CDR2 FQGNSA. The CDR3: CASSLDTGGSPYEQYF. DNA of the CDR3: TGTGCCAGCAGCTTAGACACGGGAGGGTCTCCCTACGAGCAGTACTTC.

The CDR3 spells CASSYEGGGYSPLHF. CDR3 nucleotide sequence: TGTGCCAGCAGTTACGAAGGGGGGGGATATTCACCCCTCCACTTT. The chain links TRBV6-2 or TRBV6-3 to TRBJ1-6, with D possibly TRBD1 on 6 matching bases. V lost 2 bases and J 8 bases, leaving 13 bases between the germline ends. The CDR3 runs 15 residues. Germline assignment: CDR1 MNHEY and CDR2 SVGEGT.

This clonotype was found a few times. The rearrangement links TRBV7-3 to TRBJ2-7; D tentatively reads TRBD1 or TRBD2 (6 bases each). CDR1 SGHTA and CDR2 FQGTGA come from the germline V gene. V was clipped by 11 bases and J by 0 bases, with 26 bases between them. The CDR3 has 17 amino acids. Written as DNA, the CDR3 is TGTGCCCACCTACTCCCGGAAGGGGGGAGTTACTCCTACGAGCAGTACTTC. It translates to CAHLLPEGGSYSYEQYF. Combining the CDR3 with reference TRBV7-3 and TRBJ2-7 gives the whole variable domain GAGVSQTPSNKVTEKGKYVELRCDPISGHTALYWYRQSLGQGPEFLIYFQGTGAADDSGLPNDRFFAVRPEGSVSTLKIQRTERGDSAVYLCAHLLPEGGSYSYEQYFGPGTRLTVT.

This clonotype was detected ten times or more. The chain links TRBV5-4 to TRBJ2-7; D perhaps matches TRBD1 (6 bases). CDR1 SGHNT and CDR2 YYREEE come from the germline V gene (reference sequence). The CDR3 has 16 amino acids. Trimming cost V 4 bases and J 6 bases, with 23 bases left between them. DNA for the CDR3: TGTGCCAGCAGCCCCAGGGGTACCTCGTACCCTTCCGAGCAGTACTTC. It is translated as CASSPRGTSYPSEQYF. Combining the CDR3 with reference TRBV5-4 and TRBJ2-7 gives the whole variable domain ETGVTQSPTHLIKTRGQQVTLRCSSQSGHNTVSWYQQALGQGPQFIFQYYREEENGRGNFPPRFSGLQFPNYSSELNVNALELDDSALYLCASSPRGTSYPSEQYFGPGTRLTVT.

At least ten counts were recorded for this clonotype. The J gene is TRBJ1-6, the V gene TRBV4-1; tentatively, D is TRBD1 (6 bases). The V end lost 4 bases, the J end lost 3 bases, and 10 bases lay between the germline ends. CDR3 size: 15 residues. The germline V gene encodes CDR1 MGHRA and CDR2 YSYEKL. CDR3 sequence (DNA): TGCGCCAGCAGCCCCGGACAGTTCTATAATTCACCCCTCCACTTT. Its translation is CASSPGQFYNSPLHF.

This clonotype has a handful of counts. The V call is TRBV7-4, the J call TRBJ2-6, with D unclear. Trimming removed 6 bases at V and 2 bases at J, with 5 bases between. The CDR3 is made up of 13 amino acids. CDR1 is SGHVT and CDR2 is SQSDAQ in the germline V gene. DNA of the CDR3: TGTGCCAGCAGGGGTACTGGGGCCAACGTCCTGACTTTC. Its translation is CASRGTGANVLTF.

The gene calls are TRBV20-1 and TRBJ2-1; TRBD2 aligns across 7 bases. Germline CDR1 and CDR2: DFQATT and SNEGSKA (reference sequence). The length of the CDR3 is 14 residues. The ends lost 3 bases at V and 10 bases at J; junction bases unmatched: 12. The CDR3 sequence is CSARPSGGAREQFF. The DNA of the CDR3 is TGCAGTGCTAGGCCTAGCGGAGGGGCCAGGGAGCAGTTCTTC.

This clonotype was seen many times. The chain uses TRBV7-9 and TRBJ1-1; tentatively, D is TRBD1 (5 bases). V was trimmed by 1 base and J by 3 bases, leaving 12 bases between them. The germline V gene encodes CDR1 SEHNR and CDR2 FQNEAQ (reference sequence). This CDR3 is 15 amino acids long. CDR3 DNA sequence: TGTGCCAGCAGCTTAGATGCAGGGAGGGACACTGAAGCTTTCTTT. It yields the protein CASSLDAGRDTEAFF.

This clonotype was seen repeatedly, ten times or more. V is TRBV12-3 or TRBV12-4 and J is TRBJ2-2; D is undetermined. The CDR3 runs 11 residues. The V end was cut by 1 base, the J end by 9 bases, with 3 bases between. The CDR3: CASSLERELFF. The CDR3 coding sequence is TGTGCCAGCAGTTTAGAGAGGGAGCTGTTTTTT.